These 24 T cell receptor beta chains originate from one sample sequenced in a study of cytomegalovirus exposure and HLA in healthy donors. PCR amplification relied on 60 Vbeta primers (plus 13 Jbeta primers). Method: immunoSEQ multiplex PCR; TCRdb's copy keeps in-frame clones and lacks some. The table includes about 200,000 clones, about 75% detected once. Specimen: PBMCs. Source of these receptors: a man between 18 and 29 years old in good health and CMV-seronegative.

This chain connects TRBV6-6 to TRBJ1-1; TRBD1 matches 10 bases. CDR1 and CDR2 from the germline V gene are MNHNY and SVGAGI (reference sequence). The trim removed 7 bases at V and 10 bases at J, leaving 9 bases unmatched. This CDR3 has 13 residues. This chain's CDR3 is CASTNRDRGAAFF. CDR3 DNA sequence: TGTGCCAGCACCAACCGGGACAGGGGTGCAGCTTTCTTT.

The chain recombines TRBV6-5 with TRBJ2-7; D remains ambiguous. The CDR3 runs to 13 residues. Per the germline V gene, CDR1 is MNHEY and CDR2 is SVGAGI. Trimming stripped 2 bases from V and 1 base from J, with 6 bases between. CDR3 amino acids: CASSYGLSYEQYF. Here the CDR3 DNA reads TGTGCCAGCAGTTACGGGCTATCCTACGAGCAGTACTTC.

The chain links TRBV20-1 to TRBJ2-3, with D possibly being TRBD1 (6 bases). The CDR3 covers 11 residues. The germline V gene has CDR1 DFQATT and CDR2 SNEGSKA (reference sequence). The V and J ends lost 3 bases and 6 bases respectively, with 7 bases between them. The CDR3 reads CSASTGDTQYF. The CDR3 region has the DNA TGCAGTGCTAGCACAGGGGATACGCAGTATTTT.

This clone was seen a few times. This rearrangement joins TRBV6-5 to TRBJ2-1, with TRBD1 matching over 11 bases. The CDR3 length is 14 residues. Trimming removed 6 bases from V and 3 bases from J; junction bases left unmatched: 1. Germline CDR1 and CDR2: MNHEY and SVGAGI. The CDR3 loop reads CASRGTGGYNEQFF. The CDR3 bases are TGTGCCAGCAGGGGGACAGGGGGCTACAATGAGCAGTTCTTC.

This clone was picked up a small number of times. The V call is TRBV5-4, the J call TRBJ1-3; D remains unclear. Trimming stripped 0 bases from V and 0 bases from J, with 13 bases between. The germline V gene encodes CDR1 SGHNT and CDR2 YYREEE (reference sequence). CDR3 length equals 17 residues. Written as DNA, the CDR3 is TGTGCCAGCAGCTTGGCTGGGCGGGGTGCCTCTGGAAACACCATATATTTT. It encodes CASSLAGRGASGNTIYF.

This clone came up a few times. A much larger clone lies one base from this, so it may be a read error. This chain uses TRBV6-5 with TRBJ2-5; TRBD2 aligns across 14 bases. The CDR3 has 14 residues. J was trimmed by 11 bases and V by 6 bases; bases with no gene match: 8. Germline loops: CDR1 MNHEY, CDR2 SVGAGI. The chain's CDR3 is CASRAGTSGSKQYF. CDR3 nucleotide sequence: TGTGCCAGCAGGGCCGGGACTAGCGGGAGTAAGCAGTACTTC.

The genes are TRBV7-9 and TRBJ2-6; 10 bases line up with TRBD2. There are 18 residues in the CDR3. The V gene end was trimmed by 2 bases and the J gene end by 0 bases; junction bases not matched to a gene: 4. From germline, CDR1 is SEHNR and CDR2 FQNEAQ (reference sequence). CDR3 coding DNA: TGTGCCAGCAGCTTAAGGCTAGCGGGAGACTCTGGGGCCAACGTCCTGACTTTC. This codes for CASSLRLAGDSGANVLTF.

The V call is TRBV19, the J call TRBJ1-2, with D hard to call. In germline, CDR1 is LNHDA, CDR2 SQIVND (reference sequence). The CDR3 is 15 residues long. Trimming stripped 0 bases from V and 8 bases from J, with 16 bases between. The CDR3 DNA reads TGTGCCAGTAGTATAGATCCGTCGAGGGCCGAGGGCTACACCTTC. It translates to CASSIDPSRAEGYTF.

The rearrangement uses TRBV2 and TRBJ2-1; D perhaps matches TRBD1 (6 bases). V shed 7 bases and J shed 3 bases, with 10 bases lying between them. This CDR3 region has 13 residues. Germline loops: CDR1 SNHLY, CDR2 FYNNEI. The CDR3 here is CASIETGYNEQFF. The CDR3 DNA reads TGTGCCAGCATAGAGACAGGCTACAATGAGCAGTTCTTC.

J is TRBJ1-4 and V is TRBV5-4; the match to TRBD1 covers 7 bases. The trim removed 2 bases at V and 5 bases at J, leaving 0 bases unmatched. The CDR3 runs to 13 residues. The V gene's germline CDR1 is SGHNT and CDR2 YYREEE (reference sequence). The CDR3 is CASSLQGNEKLFF. The CDR3 DNA follows: TGTGCCAGCAGCTTACAGGGGAATGAAAAACTGTTTTTT. Full variable domain (outside the CDR3, taken from reference TRBV5-4 and TRBJ1-4): ETGVTQSPTHLIKTRGQQVTLRCSSQSGHNTVSWYQQALGQGPQFIFQYYREEENGRGNFPPRFSGLQFPNYSSELNVNALELDDSALYLCASSLQGNEKLFFGSGTQLSVL.

The V call is TRBV15, the J call TRBJ2-3, with TRBD1 matching 7 bases. V shed 1 base and J 0 bases; nucleotides not matched to a gene: 1. Germline CDR1 and CDR2: LNHNV and YYDKDF (reference sequence). The CDR3 is made up of 15 amino acids. CDR3 sequence reads: CATSRGDSSTDTQYF. The CDR3 DNA is TGTGCCACCAGCAGAGGGGACAGTAGCACAGATACGCAGTATTTT.

The V call is TRBV28, the J call TRBJ1-3; D is undetermined. Germline V gene data show CDR1 as MDHEN and CDR2 as SYDVKM. The CDR3 extends over 14 amino acids. V was pared by 3 bases and J by 4 bases, with 10 bases between. DNA for the CDR3: TGTGCCAGCAGTTTCGGTGCTAGAGGAAACACCATATATTTT. It codes for CASSFGARGNTIYF. The full variable domain, rest sourced from reference TRBV28 and TRBJ1-3, is DVKVTQSSRYLVKRTGEKVFLECVQDMDHENMFWYRQDPGLGLRLIYFSYDVKMKEKGDIPEGYSVSREKKERFSLILESASTNQTSMYLCASSFGARGNTIYFGEGSWLTVV.

V gene TRBV18 combines with J gene TRBJ1-1, with a weak D call TRBD1 (5 bases). Trimming shortened V by 2 bases and J by 2 bases, and 9 bases separated the two germline ends. Germline CDR1 and CDR2: KGHSH and LQKENI. The length of the CDR3 is 14 residues. CDR3 in DNA: TGTGCCAGCTCACCAAACGGGGGAAACACTGAAGCTTTCTTT. As protein: CASSPNGGNTEAFF.

The chain employs TRBV7-9 and TRBJ2-3; 7 positions agree with TRBD2. The CDR3 sequence is 16 residues long. Trimming removed 1 base from V and 3 bases from J; junction bases left unmatched: 7. CDR1 and CDR2 from the germline V gene are SEHNR and FQNEAQ (reference sequence). CDR3 sequence: CASSLVAGEGTDTQYF. CDR3 in DNA: TGTGCCAGCAGCTTAGTCGCGGGAGAGGGGACAGATACGCAGTATTTT. Supplemented by reference TRBV7-9 and TRBJ2-3, the full variable domain reads DTGVSQNPRHKITKRGQNVTFRCDPISEHNRLYWYRQTLGQGPEFLTYFQNEAQLEKSRLLSDRFSAERPKGSFSTLEIQRTEQGDSAMYLCASSLVAGEGTDTQYFGPGTRLTVL.

The rearrangement links TRBV7-9 to TRBJ2-7, with 12 positions matching TRBD2. The V gene's germline CDR1 is SEHNR and CDR2 FQNEAQ (reference sequence). The V segment lost 6 bases and the J segment 4 bases; nucleotides outside the gene matches: 7. CDR3 length equals 15 residues. CDR3 region: CASSFTSGRLYEQYF. The CDR3, as DNA: TGTGCCAGCAGTTTTACTAGCGGGAGGTTGTACGAGCAGTACTTC.

V usage is TRBV25-1 and J usage is TRBJ2-7; tentative D call: TRBD1 (5 bases). Germline V lookup: CDR1 MGHDK, CDR2 SYGVNS. Trimming pared 7 bases from V and 3 bases from J, leaving 28 bases between. CDR3 length equals 18 residues. The CDR3 sequence: CASTRIWGQGSGIYEQYF. CDR3 nucleotide sequence: TGTGCCAGCACCCGAATTTGGGGCCAGGGTTCAGGGATCTACGAGCAGTACTTC.

CDR3 in DNA: TGTGCCAGCAGCCAAGATCGGGAGGGCGCGAACACCGGGGAGCTGTTTTTT. It is translated as CASSQDREGANTGELFF. This chain joins TRBV4-2 and TRBJ2-2; 8 bases match TRBD2. The CDR3 is 17 amino acids. The germline CDR1 and CDR2 sequences are LGHNA and YNFKEQ. Trimming removed 0 bases from V and 0 bases from J; junction bases left unmatched: 3.

This rearrangement joins TRBV6-1 to TRBJ1-1; unclear D gene. The CDR3 runs 15 residues. Trimming left V 2 bases short and J 2 bases short, with 12 bases between. Germline CDR1 is MNHNS and CDR2 is SASEGT. CDR3 sequence reads: CASSENGRGNTEAFF. CDR3 coding DNA: TGTGCCAGCAGTGAAAATGGTCGGGGTAACACTGAAGCTTTCTTT.

The chain is built from TRBV30 and TRBJ2-7; D not resolved. CDR1 GTSNPN and CDR2 SVGIG come from the germline V gene (reference sequence). The CDR3 is 12 amino acids. Trimming took off 2 bases at V and 3 bases at J, with 8 bases between the two ends. This CDR3 is CAWSTRFYEQYF. In nucleotides, the CDR3 is TGTGCCTGGAGTACCAGGTTCTACGAGCAGTACTTC.

V and J are TRBV16 and TRBJ2-7; 9 bases align to TRBD1. The CDR3 sequence is 16 residues long. After removal of 4 bases from V and 5 bases from J, the junction contained 12 bases not matched to a gene. Germline V gene data show CDR1 as KGHSY and CDR2 as FQNENV. CDR3 nucleotide sequence: TGTGCCAGCAGCCCCCCGGGGACAGGGAAGTCCCACGAGCAGTACTTC. This translates into CASSPPGTGKSHEQYF.

This clone was counted once. This chain links TRBV19 with TRBJ1-6; unclear D gene. Germline CDR1 is LNHDA and CDR2 is SQIVND (reference sequence). The ends were cut back, 2 bases at V and 0 bases at J, with 5 bases in the middle. CDR3 length equals 15 residues. The CDR3 region is CASSIYSSYNSPLHF. The CDR3 nucleotides are TGTGCCAGTAGTATATACAGCTCCTATAATTCACCCCTCCACTTT. Full variable domain (outside the CDR3, taken from reference TRBV19 and TRBJ1-6): DGGITQSPKYLFRKEGQNVTLSCEQNLNHDAMYWYRQDPGQGLRLIYYSQIVNDFQKGDIAEGYSVSREKKESFPLTVTSAQKNPTAFYLCASSIYSSYNSPLHFGNGTRLTVT.

The chain carries TRBV5-4 and TRBJ1-1, with TRBD1 as a possible D gene (5 bases). Per germline, CDR1 SGHNT and CDR2 YYREEE (reference sequence). V gave up 1 base and J gave up 4 bases, with 14 bases separating them. The CDR3 covers 15 residues. The CDR3 region is CASSLPQGGSTEAFF. The CDR3, as DNA: TGTGCCAGCAGCTTGCCTCAGGGAGGGAGCACTGAAGCTTTCTTT.

This clone has a single count. The chain employs TRBV7-2 and TRBJ2-5; D is perhaps TRBD1 (6 bases). Germline V CDR1 and CDR2: SGHTA, FQGNSA. Trimming pared 2 bases from V and 7 bases from J, leaving 14 bases between. The CDR3 has 14 amino acids. CDR3 sequence reads: CASSLSPATGTQYF. In DNA form, the CDR3 reads TGTGCCAGCAGCTTATCCCCCGCGACAGGGACCCAGTACTTC.

This clone was picked up one time. V and J are TRBV7-3 and TRBJ2-2, with a tentative D call TRBD1 (5 bases). The CDR3 runs 14 residues. V was pared by 6 bases and J by 5 bases, with 13 bases between. CDR1 SGHTA and CDR2 FQGTGA come from the germline V gene. CDR3 sequence reads: CASRNEAGTGELFF. CDR3 bases: TGTGCCAGCAGAAATGAGGCAGGGACCGGGGAGCTGTTTTTT.